This TCR beta chain emerged from a study of blood T cell repertoires in COVID-19. Study information: PBMCs, B-cell-depleted T cells, or T cells were the source of the cDNA or gDNA that made up the material.

The table came from immunoSEQ multiplex PCR; TCRdb's copy has only in-frame clones and leaves some out. This table holds around 98,000 clones, roughly 80% found once. The V gene lost 0 bases and the J gene lost 4 bases, with 20 bases spanning the gap. The CDR3 contains 18 residues. CDR1 is SGHTS and CDR2 is YDEGEE in the germline V gene. The sequenced sample was peripheral blood. This clonotype was sampled from a man between 65 and 80 years old with active or convalescent COVID-19. The chain carries TRBV5-8 and TRBJ2-1; possibly TRBD2 for D (6 bases). The CDR3 is CASSLGQRAPNTYNEQFF. The CDR3 nucleotides are TGTGCCAGCAGCTTGGGGCAGCGGGCACCGAATACATACAATGAGCAGTTCTTC.